Below are 19 T cell receptor beta chains sequenced from a single sample in a study of T cell repertoires in cytomegalovirus infection. TCRdb redid the calling of the reads with MiXCR, one entry per CDR3 protein. The data show around 300,000 distinct CDR3 sequences, with about 25% seen just once and around 13% held by the top ten. What was sequenced was PBMCs. All receptors derive from a human donor in good health (CMV status not recorded). Some clones in this sample may be carry-over from other donors' samples.

CDR3 loop: CASSGRGLDQNEQFF. DNA of the CDR3: TGCGCCAGCAGTGGCCGGGGACTGGACCAGAATGAGCAGTTCTTC. The chain is built from TRBV10-1 and TRBJ2-1, with D perhaps matching TRBD2 (6 bases). CDR1 is WNHNN, CDR2 SYGVQD, per germline (reference sequence). There are 15 residues in the CDR3. V gave up 4 bases and J gave up 7 bases, with 17 bases separating them.

This clonotype has a count of ten or more. The chain joins TRBV7-2 to TRBJ1-3, with unresolved D. The CDR3 covers 14 residues. Germline V lookup: CDR1 SGHTA, CDR2 FQGNSA. Trimming pared 1 base from V and 4 bases from J, leaving 8 bases between. The CDR3 DNA follows: TGTGCCAGCAGCTTAGGGGGTTCGGGAAACACCATATATTTT. Amino acids: CASSLGGSGNTIYF.

The chain couples TRBV29-1 to TRBJ2-7; D is unclear. Trimming removed 4 bases at V and 0 bases at J, with 10 bases between. Germline V gene lookup returns CDR1 SQVTM and CDR2 ANQGSEA. This CDR3 comprises 13 residues. CDR3 coding DNA: TGCAGCGTTGGGGGTGAAGTCTCCTACGAGCAGTACTTC. Its translation is CSVGGEVSYEQYF.

At least ten counts were recorded for this clonotype. The genes are TRBV7-2 and TRBJ2-4, with TRBD2 matching over 10 bases. Germline CDR1 is SGHTA and CDR2 is FQGNSA. This CDR3 contains 14 residues. V was clipped by 2 bases and J by 12 bases; unmatched bases: 7. The CDR3 sequence is CASSLLRTSGHQYF. The CDR3 DNA reads as TGTGCCAGCAGCTTACTTCGGACTAGCGGTCATCAGTACTTC.

This clonotype was counted only a few times. The gene calls are TRBV2 and TRBJ2-1, with a tentative D call TRBD2 (5 bases). Trimming stripped 7 bases from V and 0 bases from J, with 16 bases between. The germline gives CDR1 SNHLY, CDR2 FYNNEI. CDR3 length: 16 amino acids. The CDR3 protein is CASTRSEGLSYNEQFF. The CDR3, as DNA: TGTGCCAGCACCCGAAGCGAAGGACTCTCCTACAATGAGCAGTTCTTC.

The genes are TRBV7-9 and TRBJ2-3; D uncertain. In germline, CDR1 is SEHNR, CDR2 FQNEAQ (reference sequence). Between the trimmed V and J ends, which lost 2 bases and 2 bases, there was a span of 11 bases. The CDR3 is 15 residues long. CDR3 region: CASSLLGHDTDTQYF. CDR3 sequence (DNA): TGTGCCAGCAGCTTACTTGGCCATGACACAGATACGCAGTATTTT.

The chain links TRBV5-5 to TRBJ1-2, with D maybe TRBD1 (5 bases). The germline V gene encodes CDR1 SGHKS and CDR2 YYEKEE (reference sequence). The CDR3 loop spans 15 amino acids. Trimming shortened V by 6 bases and J by 6 bases, and 21 bases separated the two germline ends. This CDR3 reads CASTRDLGQGDGYTF. The CDR3 coding sequence is TGTGCCAGCACCAGGGACCTGGGGCAAGGGGATGGCTACACCTTC.

The genes are TRBV7-9 and TRBJ2-5; TRBD1 is a possible D gene (6 bases). The CDR3 sequence is 14 residues long. V was pared by 5 bases and J by 1 base, with 11 bases between. Germline V gene lookup returns CDR1 SEHNR and CDR2 FQNEAQ (reference sequence). CDR3 coding DNA: TGTGCCAGCAGCCACTGGACAGCCCAAGAGACCCAGTACTTC. It yields the protein CASSHWTAQETQYF. Looking up the rest from reference TRBV7-9 and TRBJ2-5 gives the full variable domain: DTGVSQNPRHKITKRGQNVTFRCDPISEHNRLYWYRQTLGQGPEFLTYFQNEAQLEKSRLLSDRFSAERPKGSFSTLEIQRTEQGDSAMYLCASSHWTAQETQYFGPGTRLLVL.

This clonotype was counted only a few times. The rearrangement joins TRBV29-1 to TRBJ2-7, with 12 bases lining up with TRBD2. The CDR3 is made up of 13 amino acids. Germline loops: CDR1 SQVTM, CDR2 ANQGSEA. J gave up 7 bases and V 5 bases, and 6 bases lay outside the gene matches. CDR3: CSVMTSGGLEQYF. The CDR3 DNA reads TGCAGCGTTATGACTAGCGGGGGTTTGGAGCAGTACTTC.

This rearrangement joins TRBV12-3 or TRBV12-4 to TRBJ2-3; no reliable D call. This CDR3 is 13 amino acids long. V lost 2 bases to trimming and J lost 5 bases, with 8 bases between them. DNA of the CDR3: TGTGCCAGCAGTTTAACGTGGAAAGATACGCAGTATTTT. Its translation is CASSLTWKDTQYF.

The chain couples TRBV20-1 to TRBJ2-1; TRBD2 matches at 7 bases. With V trimmed by 0 bases and J by 7 bases, 9 bases remained unmatched. Germline CDR1 is DFQATT and CDR2 is SNEGSKA (reference sequence). CDR3 size: 15 residues. This chain's CDR3 is CSARDSGGYGNEQFF. The DNA of the CDR3 is TGCAGTGCTAGAGATTCGGGGGGTTATGGGAATGAGCAGTTCTTC.

V and J are TRBV18 and TRBJ1-5, with D perhaps matching TRBD1 (6 bases). CDR1 is KGHSH and CDR2 is LQKENI in the germline V gene. V was pared by 6 bases and J by 7 bases, with 25 bases between. There are 17 residues in the CDR3. CDR3 nucleotide sequence: TGTGCCAGCTCTCATCCGACAGGCTTAAATCAGCCCCAGCCCCAGCATTTT. Amino acid sequence: CASSHPTGLNQPQPQHF.

The rearrangement joins TRBV6-5 to TRBJ2-1, with TRBD1 identical over 9 bases. Germline lookup yields CDR1 MNHEY and CDR2 SVGAGI. The CDR3 length is 15 residues. V trimming: 5 bases; J trimming: 6 bases; junction bases outside the gene matches: 8. The CDR3 DNA reads TGTGCCAGCAGTACCGGGGGACAGGGAACCAATGAGCAGTTCTTC. Its protein product is CASSTGGQGTNEQFF.

V gene TRBV6-4 combines with J gene TRBJ2-6, with D perhaps matching TRBD1 (8 bases). CDR1 is MRHNA, CDR2 SNTAGT, per germline. Trimming took off 6 bases at V and 1 base at J, with 19 bases between the two ends. The CDR3 is 18 amino acids. The CDR3 DNA follows: TGTGCCAGCAGACGGACAGGGCGGGGGCTTTCTGGGGCCAACGTCCTGACTTTC. Amino acid sequence: CASRRTGRGLSGANVLTF.

The chain couples TRBV7-2 to TRBJ2-1, with unresolved D. Germline V gene data show CDR1 as SGHTA and CDR2 as FQGNSA. Trimming left V 4 bases short and J 4 bases short, with 14 bases between. This CDR3 has 15 amino acids. This chain's CDR3 is CASSSRNGGYNEQFF. In nucleotides, the CDR3 is TGTGCCAGCAGCTCGCGCAACGGCGGTTACAATGAGCAGTTCTTC.

This chain joins TRBV12-3 or TRBV12-4 and TRBJ1-3, with D unclear. The CDR3 extends over 15 amino acids. Trimming stripped 5 bases from V and 0 bases from J, with 11 bases between. Written as DNA, the CDR3 is TGTGCCAGCAGTCCAGACGGACGCTCTGGAAACACCATATATTTT. It is translated as CASSPDGRSGNTIYF.

In its sample, this clonotype was seen once. This sequence joins TRBV7-2 and TRBJ2-2; no firm D call. Germline CDR1 is SGHTA and CDR2 is FQGNSA. Trimming pared 5 bases from V and 7 bases from J, leaving 11 bases between. The CDR3 has 13 residues. CDR3 sequence: CASSRKGGGELFF. CDR3 coding DNA: TGTGCCAGCAGCCGTAAAGGTGGCGGGGAGCTGTTTTTT. Full variable domain (outside the CDR3, taken from reference TRBV7-2 and TRBJ2-2): GAGVSQSPSNKVTEKGKDVELRCDPISGHTALYWYRQSLGQGLEFLIYFQGNSAPDKSGLPSDRFSAERTGGSVSTLTIQRTQQEDSAVYLCASSRKGGGELFFGEGSRLTVL.

This clonotype came up a few times. J is TRBJ1-4 and V is TRBV12-3 or TRBV12-4, with 7 nucleotides matching TRBD1. The CDR3 totals 15 residues. The trim removed 6 bases at V and 3 bases at J, leaving 7 bases unmatched. In DNA form, the CDR3 reads TGTGCCAGCAGCCCCTACAGGGGTGCTAATGAAAAACTGTTTTTT. Translated: CASSPYRGANEKLFF.

This clonotype was seen a handful of times. CDR3 sequence (DNA): TGCAGCGTTGCTGCCGGCCCCTACGAGCAGTACTTC. Translating it yields CSVAAGPYEQYF. The chain joins TRBV29-1 to TRBJ2-7; no clear D gene. Trimming cost V 4 bases and J 2 bases, with 9 bases left between them. Germline assignment: CDR1 SQVTM and CDR2 ANQGSEA. The CDR3 loop spans 12 amino acids.